These T cell receptor beta chains were read from a single sample in a study of T cells in localized non-small cell lung cancer. Sequencing was performed with immunoSEQ multiplex PCR; in TCRdb, only in-frame clones are kept and a portion is missing. The sample includes under 150,000 clones, 70% to 90% of them seen just once. Specimen: peripheral blood, collected before any cancer treatment. These receptors originate from an older female donor with stage I lung adenocarcinoma. Both conserved end residues are part of each CDR3. A D gene is named only where the DNA matches it firmly. Clone size is stated in some rows and not others, as once, few, many or a class when expanded.

CDR3 DNA: TGCAGCGTTGACCGGTACGAAGCAGGAGAGACCCAGTACTTC; CDR3 protein: CSVDRYEAGETQYF; V gene: TRBV29-1; J gene: TRBJ2-5; D gene: -; clone size: -
CDR3 DNA: TGTGCCAGCAGCCCCGGGGGGGGCTATGGCTACACCTTC; CDR3 protein: CASSPGGGYGYTF; V gene: TRBV28; J gene: TRBJ1-2; D gene: -; clone size: -
CDR3 DNA: TGTGCCAGCAGTGTAGGGCAAGGGGGTCAGCCCCAGCATTTT; CDR3 protein: CASSVGQGGQPQHF; V gene: TRBV2; J gene: TRBJ1-5; D gene: -; clone size: -
CDR3 DNA: TGTGCCAGCAGTTCGCCAACTAGCGGGAGGGGCGATGAGCAGTTCTTC; CDR3 protein: CASSSPTSGRGDEQFF; V gene: TRBV27; J gene: TRBJ2-1; D gene: TRBD2; clone size: -
CDR3 DNA: TGTGCCAGTGCTCATGTCGTACTAGCGGGAGCAGCCGGACATGAGCAGTTCTTC; CDR3 protein: CASAHVVLAGAAGHEQFF; V gene: TRBV19; J gene: TRBJ2-1; D gene: TRBD2; clone size: once
CDR3 DNA: TGTGCCAGCTCACGTAGTAACACTGAAGCTTTCTTT; CDR3 protein: CASSRSNTEAFF; V gene: TRBV18; J gene: TRBJ1-1; D gene: -; clone size: -
CDR3 DNA: TGTGCCAGCAGTTCTAGGACTTATTACAATGAGCAGTTCTTC; CDR3 protein: CASSSRTYYNEQFF; V gene: TRBV27; J gene: TRBJ2-1; D gene: -; clone size: -
CDR3 DNA: TGTGCCAGCAGCCGGCCAGGGACTAGCGGGGGGGTCACAGATACGCAGTATTTT; CDR3 protein: CASSRPGTSGGVTDTQYF; V gene: TRBV5-6; J gene: TRBJ2-3; D gene: TRBD2; clone size: few
CDR3 DNA: TGTGCCAGCGAAGTAGGGGCGGCTGGAAACACCATATATTTT; CDR3 protein: CASEVGAAGNTIYF; V gene: TRBV2; J gene: TRBJ1-3; D gene: -; clone size: -
CDR3 DNA: TGTGCCAGCAGTGCTCCTGGTAATTCACCCCTCCACTTT; CDR3 protein: CASSAPGNSPLHF; V gene: TRBV6-6; J gene: TRBJ1-6; D gene: -; clone size: -
CDR3 DNA: TGTGCCAGTAGTATTCAGAGCGGGTCTTCTTACGAGCAGTACTTC; CDR3 protein: CASSIQSGSSYEQYF; V gene: TRBV19; J gene: TRBJ2-7; D gene: -; clone size: -
CDR3 DNA: TGTGCCAGCAATGTTAGGGAGCAGGGTATGTGGGGCTACACCTTC; CDR3 protein: CASNVREQGMWGYTF; V gene: TRBV28; J gene: TRBJ1-2; D gene: -; clone size: -
CDR3 DNA: TGTGCCAGCAGCTTAGTGGAGGGGGGGGAGCAGTACTTC; CDR3 protein: CASSLVEGGEQYF; V gene: TRBV7-8; J gene: TRBJ2-7; D gene: -; clone size: -
CDR3 DNA: TGTGCCAGCAGAAGATACAGGGGGAACACTGAAGCTTTCTTT; CDR3 protein: CASRRYRGNTEAFF; V gene: TRBV28; J gene: TRBJ1-1; D gene: TRBD1; clone size: once
CDR3 DNA: TGTGCCTGGAGCGAAACAGGGACCGGGGAGCTGTTTTTT; CDR3 protein: CAWSETGTGELFF; V gene: TRBV30; J gene: TRBJ2-2; D gene: -; clone size: -
CDR3 DNA: TGTGCCAGCAGCTGGAGGTCTCCCCATCAAGAGACCCAGTACTTC; CDR3 protein: CASSWRSPHQETQYF; V gene: TRBV5-6; J gene: TRBJ2-5; D gene: -; clone size: -
CDR3 DNA: TGTGCCAGTAGTAAACGGGACGCCGGGCAAGGGCAGTACTTC; CDR3 protein: CASSKRDAGQGQYF; V gene: TRBV19; J gene: TRBJ2-7; D gene: -; clone size: -
CDR3 DNA: TGTGCCAGCAGCATTACTAGCGGTTTACCCTACGAGCAGTACTTC; CDR3 protein: CASSITSGLPYEQYF; V gene: TRBV11-2; J gene: TRBJ2-7; D gene: TRBD2; clone size: -
CDR3 DNA: TGCGCCAGCAGCTTGTCTCCTAGCAGTTACAATGAGCAGTTCTTC; CDR3 protein: CASSLSPSSYNEQFF; V gene: TRBV5-1; J gene: TRBJ2-1; D gene: -; clone size: -
CDR3 DNA: TGTGCCAGCAGCCCCGGGACAGGGAATGCCGAGCAGTACTTC; CDR3 protein: CASSPGTGNAEQYF; V gene: TRBV28; J gene: TRBJ2-7; D gene: TRBD1; clone size: -
CDR3 DNA: TGTGCCAGCAGTGCAGTTCCCAGCGGGGAGCTGTTTTTT; CDR3 protein: CASSAVPSGELFF; V gene: TRBV2; J gene: TRBJ2-2; D gene: -; clone size: -
CDR3 DNA: TGTGCCAGCAGCTCCCCTACAGCGGGAGGGATGAATGAGCAGTTCTTC; CDR3 protein: CASSSPTAGGMNEQFF; V gene: TRBV7-3; J gene: TRBJ2-1; D gene: TRBD2; clone size: -
CDR3 DNA: TGTGCCAGCGCCCCGGGGACTGTAACATATGAGCAGTTCTTC; CDR3 protein: CASAPGTVTYEQFF; V gene: TRBV9; J gene: TRBJ2-1; D gene: -; clone size: -
CDR3 DNA: TGTGCCAGCAGCAAAAATACGGGACAGGTCTATGGCTACACCTTC; CDR3 protein: CASSKNTGQVYGYTF; V gene: TRBV21-1; J gene: TRBJ1-2; D gene: -; clone size: -
CDR3 DNA: TGTGCCAGCAGCTTGGGGCACTGGCCCCTAGGAGAGCAGTTCTTC; CDR3 protein: CASSLGHWPLGEQFF; V gene: TRBV5-4; J gene: TRBJ2-1; D gene: -; clone size: -
CDR3 DNA: TGCAGCGTTGGTTACAGGGGGAACACCGGGGAGCTGTTTTTT; CDR3 protein: CSVGYRGNTGELFF; V gene: TRBV29-1; J gene: TRBJ2-2; D gene: TRBD1; clone size: -
CDR3 DNA: TGTGCCAGCAGGACTGAAATGGGAGAAGCTTTCTTT; CDR3 protein: CASRTEMGEAFF; V gene: TRBV7-8; J gene: TRBJ1-1; D gene: -; clone size: once
CDR3 DNA: TGTGCCAGCAGCGTAGGAAGGGTAGCTAACTATGGCTACACCTTC; CDR3 protein: CASSVGRVANYGYTF; V gene: TRBV9; J gene: TRBJ1-2; D gene: -; clone size: -
CDR3 DNA: TGTGCCAGCAGCACTGGATACCAAAGTAACACTGAAGCTTTCTTT; CDR3 protein: CASSTGYQSNTEAFF; V gene: TRBV9; J gene: TRBJ1-1; D gene: -; clone size: -
CDR3 DNA: TGTGCCAGCAGCCAGGGGGCTAGCGTCTCCTACAATGAGCAGTTCTTC; CDR3 protein: CASSQGASVSYNEQFF; V gene: TRBV9; J gene: TRBJ2-1; D gene: TRBD1; clone size: once
CDR3 DNA: TGTGCCAGCAGCCCAATTAGCGGGAGGGCCGGAGATACGCAGTATTTT; CDR3 protein: CASSPISGRAGDTQYF; V gene: TRBV7-3; J gene: TRBJ2-3; D gene: TRBD2; clone size: -
CDR3 DNA: TGTGCCAGCAGCCAGCGAAGGAGCCTTTATAATGAAAAACTGTTTTTT; CDR3 protein: CASSQRRSLYNEKLFF; V gene: TRBV14; J gene: TRBJ1-4; D gene: -; clone size: -
CDR3 DNA: TGTGCCAGCAGTGATTGGGACTCCTACGAGCAGTACTTC; CDR3 protein: CASSDWDSYEQYF; V gene: TRBV2; J gene: TRBJ2-7; D gene: -; clone size: -
CDR3 DNA: TGCGCCAGCAGCTTGGGGGGCTATAATGAAAAACTGTTTTTT; CDR3 protein: CASSLGGYNEKLFF; V gene: TRBV5-1; J gene: TRBJ1-4; D gene: -; clone size: -
CDR3 DNA: TGCGCCAGCAGCACTAGCGGGACCTACAATGAGCAGTTCTTC; CDR3 protein: CASSTSGTYNEQFF; V gene: TRBV4-1; J gene: TRBJ2-1; D gene: TRBD2; clone size: -
CDR3 DNA: TGTGCCAGCGCAGCGTCGACAGGGGCGGTCACTGAAGCTTTCTTT; CDR3 protein: CASAASTGAVTEAFF; V gene: TRBV28; J gene: TRBJ1-1; D gene: TRBD1; clone size: -
CDR3 DNA: TGTGCCAGCAGTTGGAGAAGCTCCTACAATGAGCAGTTCTTC; CDR3 protein: CASSWRSSYNEQFF; V gene: TRBV19; J gene: TRBJ2-1; D gene: -; clone size: -
CDR3 DNA: TGTGCCAGCAGCCCCGTTTCAGGGGCGGGAGAGACCGGGGAGCTGTTTTTT; CDR3 protein: CASSPVSGAGETGELFF; V gene: TRBV28; J gene: TRBJ2-2; D gene: -; clone size: -
CDR3 DNA: TGTGCCAGCACTTCCTGGGAGACCCAGTACTTC; CDR3 protein: CASTSWETQYF; V gene: TRBV28; J gene: TRBJ2-5; D gene: -; clone size: -
CDR3 DNA: TGTGCCAGCAGTCAAAAATCAGGGAACGGCGAAAAACTGTTTTTT; CDR3 protein: CASSQKSGNGEKLFF; V gene: TRBV6-5; J gene: TRBJ1-4; D gene: -; clone size: -
CDR3 DNA: TGTGCCAGCAGCCCGGGGGGGTCTGGAAACACCATATATTTT; CDR3 protein: CASSPGGSGNTIYF; V gene: TRBV6-5; J gene: TRBJ1-3; D gene: -; clone size: few
CDR3 DNA: TGTGCCAGCAGCCGGGACAGCCAAGAGACCCAGTACTTC; CDR3 protein: CASSRDSQETQYF; V gene: TRBV6-1; J gene: TRBJ2-5; D gene: TRBD1; clone size: -
CDR3 DNA: TGTGCCTGGAGTGTTCGGTCCACTGAAGCTTTCTTT; CDR3 protein: CAWSVRSTEAFF; V gene: TRBV30; J gene: TRBJ1-1; D gene: -; clone size: -
CDR3 DNA: TGTGCCAGCAGCTTAGCGGCGGGAGGGCCCCTCGAGCAGTACTTC; CDR3 protein: CASSLAAGGPLEQYF; V gene: TRBV7-9; J gene: TRBJ2-7; D gene: TRBD2; clone size: once
CDR3 DNA: TGTGCCAGCAGTTTAGCGACTAGCGGGGACATTCAGTACTTC; CDR3 protein: CASSLATSGDIQYF; V gene: TRBV28; J gene: TRBJ2-4; D gene: TRBD2; clone size: -
CDR3 DNA: TGTGCCAGCAGCCCACGGACAGGGGGCGTCAATCAGCCCCAGCATTTT; CDR3 protein: CASSPRTGGVNQPQHF; V gene: TRBV7-8; J gene: TRBJ1-5; D gene: TRBD1; clone size: -